This T cell receptor beta chain was observed in a study of glioma-infiltrating T cells. At the level of the study: Samples included WHO grade II oligodendrogliomas or astrocytomas and initial-diagnosis grade IV glioblastomas.

With regard to this clonotype: The antigen is unknown. The junction shows a germline mismatch at one end, possibly a read error.

The iRepertoire nested amplicon-rescue multiplex PCR amplified TCR alpha and beta CDR3s from RNA. TCRdb recomputed calls from the multiplex PCR reads with MiXCR, one row per CDR3 protein. The table has roughly 350,000 distinct CDR3 sequences, around 45% seen once; the top ten hold approximately 12%. Overall study results and limits: Non-neoplastic patients had below-expected tissue-blood divergence, while all gliomas exceeded expectation. A blood CDR3 motif signature was depleted in highly divergent patients.

The length of the CDR3 is 10 residues. CDR1 and CDR2 (germline): DFQATT, SNEGSKA (reference sequence). The chain has TRBV20-1 and TRBJ2-3, with D unresolved. The sequence was collected from a human donor with low-grade glioma or glioblastoma, undergoing nonglioma brain surgery, or in good health (not recorded which). Sample: glioma tissue, nonneoplastic brain tissue, or PBMCs (not recorded which). The chain's CDR3 is CRARENTQYF. The CDR3, as DNA: TGCAGGGCTAGAGAAAATACGCAGTATTTT.